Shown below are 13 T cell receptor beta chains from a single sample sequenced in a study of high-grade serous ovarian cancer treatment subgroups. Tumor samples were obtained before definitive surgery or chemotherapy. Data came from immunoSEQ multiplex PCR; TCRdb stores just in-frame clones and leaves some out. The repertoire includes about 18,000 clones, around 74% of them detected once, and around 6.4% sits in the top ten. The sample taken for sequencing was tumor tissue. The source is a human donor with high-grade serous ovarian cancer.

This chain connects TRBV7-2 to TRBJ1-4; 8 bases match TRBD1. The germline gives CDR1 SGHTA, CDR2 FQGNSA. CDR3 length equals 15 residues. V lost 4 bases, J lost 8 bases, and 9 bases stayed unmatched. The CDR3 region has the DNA TGTGCCAGCAGCTCCCGACAGGGGATGAGGGAAAAACTGTTTTTT. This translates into CASSSRQGMREKLFF.

The CDR3 DNA reads TGTGCCAGCAGCCCCCCGGGACACGTCCACGAGCAGTACTTC. It yields the protein CASSPPGHVHEQYF. V is TRBV7-3 and J is TRBJ2-7, with D tentatively TRBD1 (6 bases). This CDR3 has 14 residues. Trimming shortened V by 5 bases and J by 5 bases, and 16 bases separated the two germline ends. Germline CDR1 reads SGHTA; CDR2 reads FQGTGA.

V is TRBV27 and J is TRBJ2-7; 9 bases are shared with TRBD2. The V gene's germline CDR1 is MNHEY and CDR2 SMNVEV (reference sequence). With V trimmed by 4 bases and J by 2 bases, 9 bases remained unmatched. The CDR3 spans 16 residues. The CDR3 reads CASSSRIAGVPYEQYF. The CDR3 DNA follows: TGTGCCAGCAGTTCCCGAATAGCGGGAGTCCCCTACGAGCAGTACTTC.

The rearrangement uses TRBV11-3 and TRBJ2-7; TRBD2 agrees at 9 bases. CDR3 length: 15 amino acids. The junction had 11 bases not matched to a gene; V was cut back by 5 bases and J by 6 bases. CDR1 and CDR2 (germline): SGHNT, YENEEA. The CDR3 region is CASSPSGLAIGEQYF. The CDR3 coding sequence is TGTGCCAGCAGCCCTTCGGGACTAGCAATCGGCGAGCAGTACTTC.

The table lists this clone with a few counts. The CDR3 bases are TGTGCCACCAGCAGATCCCGGGGCGTCATTGGAAACACCATATATTTT. It specifies CATSRSRGVIGNTIYF. This rearrangement joins TRBV15 to TRBJ1-3; possible D gene TRBD1, 5 bases. This CDR3 spans 16 amino acids. Trimming pared 2 bases from V and 3 bases from J, leaving 14 bases between. CDR1 is LNHNV and CDR2 is YYDKDF in the germline V gene (reference sequence).

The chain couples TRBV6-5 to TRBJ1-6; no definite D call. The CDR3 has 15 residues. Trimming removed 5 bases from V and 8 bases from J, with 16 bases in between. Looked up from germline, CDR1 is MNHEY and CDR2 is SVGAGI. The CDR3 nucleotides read TGTGCCAGCAGTGCACAGACCCTAGCCGATTCACCCCTCCACTTT. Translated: CASSAQTLADSPLHF.

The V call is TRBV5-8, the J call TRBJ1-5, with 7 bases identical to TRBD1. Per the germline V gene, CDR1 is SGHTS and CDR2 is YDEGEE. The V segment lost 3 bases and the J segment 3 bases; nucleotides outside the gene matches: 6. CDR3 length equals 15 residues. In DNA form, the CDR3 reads TGTGCCAGCAGCTCCGGACAGGAGTTCAATCAGCCCCAGCATTTT. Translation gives CASSSGQEFNQPQHF. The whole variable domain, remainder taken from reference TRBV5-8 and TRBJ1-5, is EAGVTQSPTHLIKTRGQQATLRCSPISGHTSVYWYQQALGLGLQFLLWYDEGEERNRGNFPPRFSGRQFPNYSSELNVNALELEDSALYLCASSSGQEFNQPQHFGDGTRLSIL.

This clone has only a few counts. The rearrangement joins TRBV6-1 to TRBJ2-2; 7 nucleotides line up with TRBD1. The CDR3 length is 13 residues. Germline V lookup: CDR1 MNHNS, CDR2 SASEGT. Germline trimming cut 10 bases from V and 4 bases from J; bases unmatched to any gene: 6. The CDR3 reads CAIDREGTGELFF. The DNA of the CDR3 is TGTGCCATCGACAGGGAAGGCACCGGGGAGCTGTTTTTT.

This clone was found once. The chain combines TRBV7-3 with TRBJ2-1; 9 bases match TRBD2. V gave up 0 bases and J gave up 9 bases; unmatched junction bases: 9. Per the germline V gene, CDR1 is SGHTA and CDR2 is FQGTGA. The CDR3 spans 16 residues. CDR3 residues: CASSLTVAGVGAEQFF. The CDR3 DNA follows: TGTGCCAGCAGCTTAACGGTAGCGGGAGTTGGGGCTGAGCAGTTCTTC.

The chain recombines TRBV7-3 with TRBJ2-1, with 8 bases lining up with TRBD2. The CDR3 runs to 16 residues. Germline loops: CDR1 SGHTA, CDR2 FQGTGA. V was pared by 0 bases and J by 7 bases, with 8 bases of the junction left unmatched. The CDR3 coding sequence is TGTGCCAGCAGCTTAACCCCGGGACTAGATTCTAATGAGCAGTTCTTC. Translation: CASSLTPGLDSNEQFF.

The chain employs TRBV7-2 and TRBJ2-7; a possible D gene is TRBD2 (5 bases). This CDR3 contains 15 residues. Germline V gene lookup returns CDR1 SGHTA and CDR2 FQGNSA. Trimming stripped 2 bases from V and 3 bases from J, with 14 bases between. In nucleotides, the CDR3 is TGTGCCAGCAGCTTACCGGGCGCGGCGGGCTACGAGCAGTACTTC. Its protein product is CASSLPGAAGYEQYF.

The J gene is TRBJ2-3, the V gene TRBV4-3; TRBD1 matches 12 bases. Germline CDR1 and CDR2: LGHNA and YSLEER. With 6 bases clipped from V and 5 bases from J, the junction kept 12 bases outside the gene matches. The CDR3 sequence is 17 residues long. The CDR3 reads CASSQSPGQGAVDTQYF. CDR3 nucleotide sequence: TGCGCCAGCAGTCAATCCCCGGGACAGGGGGCTGTAGATACGCAGTATTTT.

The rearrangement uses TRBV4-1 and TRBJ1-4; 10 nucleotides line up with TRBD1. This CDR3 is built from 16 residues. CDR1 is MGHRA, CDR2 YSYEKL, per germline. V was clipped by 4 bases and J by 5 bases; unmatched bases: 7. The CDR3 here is CASSRDRGSYNEKLFF. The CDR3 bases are TGCGCCAGCAGCCGGGACAGGGGATCTTACAATGAAAAACTGTTTTTT.